This note documents a single TCR beta chain sequence. These data originate in a study of cytomegalovirus exposure and HLA in healthy donors. It was with 60 Vbeta and 13 Jbeta primers that the PCR ran. Here immunoSEQ multiplex PCR was the method, and the copy in TCRdb shows in-frame clones only, minus some. The sample lists fewer than 200,000 clones; approximately 80% were seen once. Trimming removed 4 bases at V and 6 bases at J, with 20 bases between. The CDR3 has 16 amino acids. The germline gives CDR1 MNHEY, CDR2 SMNVEV (reference sequence). The rearrangement joins TRBV27 to TRBJ2-3, with D tentatively TRBD1 (5 bases). The sample was PBMCs. The sequence derives from a man aged 35 to 55 in good health and CMV-seronegative. The CDR3 nucleotides are TGTGCCAGCAGTTCTGTTTTCACAAGGGGTGGTGATACGCAGTATTTT. It is translated as CASSSVFTRGGDTQYF.